The next 9 T cell receptor beta chains were all read from a single sample in a study of regulatory T cells in long-lasting Graves disease. Investigators prepared the TCR beta libraries by applying iRepertoire HTBI primers and Arm-PCR of CDR3 regions. MiXCR, run by TCRdb on the multiplex PCR reads, gives a single entry per CDR3 protein. The table shows about 620,000 distinct CDR3 sequences, with roughly 15% occurring only once. Time point specified: newly diagnosed GD, antithyroid drugs for less than 3 months. After RNA was extracted from PBMCs, the TCR library was made from it. The sample was also reused in another study, on T cells in Graves' hyperthyroidism and ophthalmopathy.

The sequences come from peripheral blood mononuclear cells (PBMCs), collected at new diagnosis, from a patient treated with antithyroid drugs. The receptors here all came from a woman aged 30 to 39 with Graves disease.

In this sample, this clonotype turned up many times. This chain uses TRBV6-1 with TRBJ1-1; D remains ambiguous. Trimming removed 6 bases at V and 1 base at J, with 12 bases between. Germline loops: CDR1 MNHNS, CDR2 SASEGT. The CDR3 covers 14 residues. The DNA of the CDR3 is TGTGCCAGCAGCCTCAACCGACCGAACACTGAAGCTTTCTTT. Its protein product is CASSLNRPNTEAFF.

As for this clonotype: Its ends do not fully match the called genes, so a read error is possible. The V gene is TRBV7-9, the J gene TRBJ1-2; tentatively, D is TRBD1 (5 bases). The CDR3 is made up of 13 amino acids. The germline V gene encodes CDR1 SEHNR and CDR2 FQNEAQ (reference sequence). The CDR3 nucleotides are TGTGCCAGCAACTTACTACAGGCGGATGGCTACACCTTC. Translating gives CASNLLQADGYTF.

This clonotype has a handful of counts. This chain joins TRBV4-1 and TRBJ1-2; D not certain. CDR3 size: 11 residues. Germline CDR1 MGHRA, CDR2 YSYEKL. V was trimmed by 1 base and J by 8 bases, leaving 5 bases between them. Here the CDR3 reads CASSQGQGYTF. The CDR3, as DNA: TGCGCCAGCAGCCAAGGTCAGGGCTACACCTTC.

CDR3 residues: CASSFWGGSTYEQYF. CDR3 nucleotides: TGTGCCAGCAGTTTTTGGGGGGGCTCAACCTACGAGCAGTACTTC. This chain uses TRBV28 with TRBJ2-7; perhaps TRBD2 as D (7 bases). The CDR3 length is 15 residues. V shed 3 bases and J shed 2 bases, with 14 bases lying between them. Per germline, CDR1 MDHEN and CDR2 SYDVKM.

This clonotype appeared a few times. This chain joins TRBV6-4 and TRBJ2-7; 8 bases map to TRBD2. Germline values: CDR1 MRHNA, CDR2 SNTAGT. This CDR3 has 17 amino acids. J gave up 2 bases and V 2 bases, and 11 bases lay outside the gene matches. DNA for the CDR3: TGTGCCAGCAGTGACCCACGAAAGCAGCGGGAGCCCTACGAGCAGTACTTC. It specifies CASSDPRKQREPYEQYF.

This clonotype was detected ten times or more. V gene TRBV15 combines with J gene TRBJ2-1; a possible D gene is TRBD2 (5 bases). CDR1 is LNHNV, CDR2 YYDKDF, per germline (reference sequence). The CDR3 is made up of 13 amino acids. V was cut by 0 bases and J by 8 bases, with 8 bases left in between. CDR3 region: CATSREEGYEQFF. DNA of the CDR3: TGTGCCACCAGCAGAGAAGAGGGTTATGAGCAGTTCTTC. Full variable domain (remainder filled in from reference TRBV15 and TRBJ2-1): DAMVIQNPRYQVTQFGKPVTLSCSQTLNHNVMYWYQQKSSQAPKLLFHYYDKDFNNEADTPDNFQSRRPNTSFCFLDIRSPGLGDTAMYLCATSREEGYEQFFGPGTRLTVL.

The chain carries TRBV18 and TRBJ2-1; 11 nucleotides agree with TRBD2. Trimming cost V 5 bases and J 8 bases; bases outside gene matches: 11. This CDR3 spans 16 amino acids. The germline CDR1 and CDR2 sequences are KGHSH and LQKENI. CDR3 in amino acids: CASSTAALAGVDEQFF. The CDR3 coding sequence is TGTGCCAGCTCAACCGCTGCACTAGCGGGAGTGGATGAGCAGTTCTTC.

In its sample, this clonotype was seen a few times. The genes are TRBV3-1 and TRBJ1-4, with D uncertain. The germline V gene has CDR1 LGHDT and CDR2 YNNKEL (reference sequence). The CDR3 has 15 amino acids. Deletions cut 8 bases from V and 0 bases from J, with 13 bases between. CDR3 sequence (DNA): TGTGCCAGCTCAGGCAGGATTGCAACTAATGAAAAACTGTTTTTT. It translates to CASSGRIATNEKLFF.

This clonotype was picked up a small number of times. The gene calls are TRBV5-4 and TRBJ1-6; possibly TRBD1 for D (6 bases). The length of the CDR3 is 15 residues. Germline lookup yields CDR1 SGHNT and CDR2 YYREEE (reference sequence). The V and J ends lost 0 bases and 7 bases respectively, with 11 bases between them. This CDR3 is CASSLVGGLNSPLHF. CDR3 nucleotide sequence: TGTGCCAGCAGCTTGGTCGGGGGGCTGAATTCACCCCTCCACTTT.